The 14 T cell receptor beta chains below were found in one sample sequenced in a study of beta chain features in type 1 diabetes. The entirety of the isolated RNA underwent reverse transcription, so expressed TCRB transcripts were sequenced. Libraries were prepared by immunoSEQ multiplex PCR; TCRdb keeps only in-frame clonotypes and omits some of them. The table includes under 250,000 clones, about 14% detected once. The specimen was naive CD4+ T cells from blood. Receptors were obtained from a woman between 40 and 50 years old in good health.

The rearrangement uses TRBV5-1 and TRBJ1-2; 8 bases are a match to TRBD1. This CDR3 region has 17 residues. V was pared by 0 bases and J by 0 bases, with 7 bases of the junction left unmatched. Germline V gene lookup returns CDR1 SGHRS and CDR2 YFSETQ. The CDR3 DNA is TGCGCCAGCAGCTTGGGGGACAGGAGAAAAGCTAACTATGGCTACACCTTC. It specifies CASSLGDRRKANYGYTF.

This clone was seen more than once but under ten times. This rearrangement joins TRBV7-2 to TRBJ2-3; D is uncertain. The germline V and J ends were trimmed by 1 base and 8 bases, with 13 bases remaining between them. CDR1 and CDR2 from the germline V gene are SGHTA and FQGNSA. The CDR3 has 14 amino acids. The CDR3 region is CASSLGTPSGTQYF. The CDR3 DNA follows: TGTGCCAGCAGCTTAGGCACTCCCTCTGGTACGCAGTATTTT. Full variable domain (outside the CDR3, taken from reference TRBV7-2 and TRBJ2-3): GAGVSQSPSNKVTEKGKDVELRCDPISGHTALYWYRQSLGQGLEFLIYFQGNSAPDKSGLPSDRFSAERTGGSVSTLTIQRTQQEDSAVYLCASSLGTPSGTQYFGPGTRLTVL.

The sample holds a few counts of this clone. The chain has TRBV7-2 and TRBJ2-3; no definite D call. This CDR3 has 14 amino acids. The V end lost 5 bases, the J end lost 4 bases, and 13 bases lay between the germline ends. The germline CDR1 and CDR2 sequences are SGHTA and FQGNSA. CDR3 in DNA: TGTGCCAGCAGCCAAGGCGGCATGGCAGATACGCAGTATTTT. Its translation is CASSQGGMADTQYF.

CDR3 DNA sequence: TGCAGCGTTCGGACAGGTGGTAATTCACCCCTCCACTTT. Residues: CSVRTGGNSPLHF. The chain joins TRBV29-1 to TRBJ1-6; 7 bases map to TRBD1. With V trimmed by 5 bases and J by 6 bases, 4 bases remained unmatched. Germline V lookup: CDR1 SQVTM, CDR2 ANQGSEA. The CDR3 is made up of 13 amino acids.

The CDR3 protein is CASSLTGAPNEKLFF. CDR3 bases: TGTGCCAGCTCATTAACAGGGGCGCCTAATGAAAAACTGTTTTTT. V and J are TRBV18 and TRBJ1-4; TRBD1 matches 7 bases. V was pared by 5 bases and J by 3 bases, with 6 bases of the junction left unmatched. Germline assignment: CDR1 KGHSH and CDR2 LQKENI. The CDR3 has 15 residues.

The chain combines TRBV25-1 with TRBJ1-4, with a weak D call TRBD1 (5 bases). Trimming took 6 bases from V and 15 from J, leaving 20 bases between them. Germline CDR1 is MGHDK and CDR2 is SYGVNS. The CDR3 totals 13 residues. The DNA of the CDR3 is TGTGCCAGCAGGGGGACCCCGGGGGGGGTAGTGTTTTTT. Its translation is CASRGTPGGVVFF.

The genes are TRBV19 and TRBJ1-4; D is unresolved. V lost 5 bases and J lost 8, with 6 bases in between. The CDR3 spans 11 residues. From germline, CDR1 is LNHDA and CDR2 SQIVND (reference sequence). DNA of the CDR3: TGTGCCAGTAGTCACTCGGAAAAACTGTTTTTT. The encoded protein is CASSHSEKLFF.

This clone was seen more than once but under ten times. The chain links TRBV27 to TRBJ1-2, with D perhaps matching TRBD1 (5 bases). The CDR3 extends over 14 amino acids. Trimming stripped 4 bases from V and 0 bases from J, with 9 bases between. Germline CDR1 and CDR2: MNHEY and SMNVEV (reference sequence). CDR3 nucleotides: TGTGCCAGCAGTTCACAGGCAGCTAACTATGGCTACACCTTC. This translates into CASSSQAANYGYTF.

This clone was observed a few times. CDR3 residues: CASSEYQGASSPLHF. In nucleotides, the CDR3 is TGTGCCAGCAGTGAATACCAGGGGGCCTCTTCACCCCTCCACTTT. The chain employs TRBV25-1 and TRBJ1-6, with 8 bases identical to TRBD1. This CDR3 has 15 amino acids. J gave up 9 bases and V 0 bases, and 4 bases lay outside the gene matches. CDR1 is MGHDK and CDR2 is SYGVNS in the germline V gene.

V is TRBV27 and J is TRBJ2-3; tentative D call: TRBD1 (7 bases). CDR1 is MNHEY and CDR2 is SMNVEV in the germline V gene (reference sequence). The germline V and J ends were trimmed by 4 bases and 4 bases, with 18 bases remaining between them. This CDR3 has 16 residues. Written as DNA, the CDR3 is TGTGCCAGCAGTTGGGGGGCTCCCCAGGGGGCAGATACGCAGTATTTT. It yields the protein CASSWGAPQGADTQYF.

This clone occurred a few times. This chain links TRBV6-5 with TRBJ2-4, with 8 bases aligning to TRBD1. CDR1 and CDR2 from the germline V gene are MNHEY and SVGAGI. The V segment lost 6 bases and the J segment 6 bases; nucleotides outside the gene matches: 4. The CDR3 is made up of 13 amino acids. Here the CDR3 DNA reads TGTGCCAGCAGCCCGACAGGGGCAAACATTCAGTACTTC. This codes for CASSPTGANIQYF.

The rearrangement uses TRBV5-1 and TRBJ1-2, with 10 bases fitting TRBD1. V gave up 4 bases and J gave up 4 bases; unmatched junction bases: 10. CDR3 size: 16 residues. The germline gives CDR1 SGHRS, CDR2 YFSETQ. The CDR3 protein is CASSTTGQGEGYGYTF. CDR3 sequence (DNA): TGCGCCAGCAGCACCACCGGACAGGGGGAAGGCTATGGCTACACCTTC.

This clone was seen more than once but under ten times. V gene TRBV5-1 combines with J gene TRBJ2-3; 7 positions match TRBD2. The J segment lost 3 bases and the V segment lost 3 bases, leaving 1 base of the junction unmatched. Germline CDR1 is SGHRS and CDR2 is YFSETQ. The CDR3 has 13 residues. The CDR3 sequence: CASSWRGTDTQYF. For the CDR3, the DNA is TGCGCCAGCAGCTGGCGGGGGACAGATACGCAGTATTTT.

The V call is TRBV5-1, the J call TRBJ1-6; 8 bases line up with TRBD1. The CDR3 sequence is 17 residues long. Germline CDR1 reads SGHRS; CDR2 reads YFSETQ. Trimming took 0 bases from V and 8 from J; bases not matched to a gene: 10. This CDR3 reads CASSLDVGDRGYSPLHF. In DNA, the CDR3 is TGCGCCAGCAGCTTGGATGTTGGAGACAGGGGCTATTCACCCCTCCACTTT. Full variable domain (remainder filled in from reference TRBV5-1 and TRBJ1-6): KAGVTQTPRYLIKTRGQQVTLSCSPISGHRSVSWYQQTPGQGLQFLFEYFSETQRNKGNFPGRFSGRQFSNSRSEMNVSTLELGDSALYLCASSLDVGDRGYSPLHFGNGTRLTVT.